This T cell receptor (beta chain) was found in a study of cytomegalovirus exposure and HLA in healthy donors (dated by TCRdb to the late 2010s). Concerning the study at large: According to a later analysis, one platform produced both the 110 or so validation repertoires and the 666 repertoires of the first cohort. The study aimed to test whether cataloging public T cell receptors could reveal signatures of past pathogen exposure. Along with the roughly 610-subject first cohort, a separate validation cohort of 120 different subjects was used. High-throughput TCR immunosequencing, statistical association of individual TCRs with disease status, and machine learning were combined to predict cytomegalovirus infection status. What the study reported, not specific to this receptor: Three of the identified cytomegalovirus-associated TCR beta chains were confirmed in vitro to be specific for cytomegalovirus antigens. Across donors, most TCR sequences were observed very rarely, whereas some public TCRs were present in many individuals. A later analysis had no HLA typing for the validation cohort, so co-occurrence there was scored across all 130 or so repertoires. Cytomegalovirus status was reported to be diagnosed by the classifier with high specificity and sensitivity in both the original and validation cohorts. The study gave a list of some 150 TCR beta chains associated with cytomegalovirus. The authors suggested that the approach could potentially be generalized to other disease states and immunological phenotypes. A later analysis found that TCRs clustered in the first cohort also tended to co-occur in the 120 or so validation repertoires, with more than 90% of cluster scores above 0.

For this chain, trimming is 1 base at the V end and 4 bases at the J end, and the number of junction bases without a gene match is 0. The CDR3 runs 13 residues from the cysteine to the phenylalanine. Solely the CDR3 DNA is kept, with 39 bases framed from the first base. Looking up the germline V gene (reference sequence) yields CDR1 SSHAT and CDR2 FNYEAQ. The donors were included in the validation cohort of some 120 subjects, a group kept apart from the roughly 680-subject first cohort. Library creation used the immunoSEQ multiplex PCR assay. On the study's bioinformatics: A statistical classification framework was built for diagnosing cytomegalovirus status from the catalog of TCR beta chain sequences. TCRdb stores this immuneACCESS table with in-frame sequences only. Part of the clones is absent; in the studies checked, under half of the shortfall reflects unresolved V genes, and no reason is known for the rest. V and J calls and clone size come straight from that table; D and trimming were deduced from the DNA. The sample data list tens of thousands of clones, and less than 90% of these were observed just once. The ten largest make up 9% to 13% of the sample.

Concerning this clone: Its binding antigen is unknown. No base quality values were provided; no much bigger clone lies one nucleotide off.

The sample taken for sequencing was PBMCs. This TCR was recovered from a woman under 30 in good health and CMV-seropositive. The chain couples TRBV7-7 to TRBJ2-5, with 7 bases matching TRBD1. The nucleotide sequence reads as follows: TGTGCCAGCAGCTTAGACAGGGGAGAGACCCAGTACTTC. This codes for CASSLDRGETQYF.